This TCR beta chain was sequenced during a study of OX40 agonist ivuxolimab in advanced cancers. The overall study: Earlier anti-PD-1, anti-PD-L1 or anti-CTLA-4 therapy was permitted; about 38% had received some.

TCRdb's table, derived via immunoSEQ multiplex PCR, lists solely in-frame clones and lacks some. The sample contains tens of thousands of clones, 84% of which appear only once. On this clone itself: Its antigen is as yet unknown.

V lost 1 base to trimming and J lost 4 bases, with 10 bases between them. The CDR3 covers 14 residues. Germline CDR1 SGHAT, CDR2 FQDESV (reference sequence). Study-wide points: With doses of 0.1-3.0 mg/kg, partial responders showed among the lowest clonal expansion. Researchers did not determine the expanded peripheral T cells' antigen specificity.

Sequencing was performed on CD4+ or CD8+ T cells sorted from blood, taken in a trial of the OX40 agonist ivuxolimab. This chain connects TRBV11-1 to TRBJ1-1, with D maybe TRBD1 (6 bases). The source is an adult with an advanced solid tumor such as melanoma, head and neck, liver or kidney cancer. CDR3 sequence: CASSLGGQITEAFF. CDR3 in DNA: TGTGCCAGCAGCTTAGGAGGACAGATCACTGAAGCTTTCTTT.